These T cell receptor beta chains were read from a single sample in a study of shared clonotypes between healthy human individuals. Profiling relied on immunoSEQ multiplex PCR, and the TCRdb table lists in-frame clones only, not all of them. The sample holds roughly 500,000 clones, roughly four fifths seen once. Sequenced sample: PBMCs. The receptor source for this set is a woman between 40 and 50 years old in good health. Some clones in this sample may be carry-over from other donors' samples. The CDR3 runs from the conserved cysteine through the conserved F or W.

v_gene	j_gene	CDR3aa
TRBV4-3	TRBJ1-4	CASSQQPWGRVGEKLFF
TRBV29-1	TRBJ2-7	CSVEVTGGDEQYF
TRBV11-2	TRBJ2-3	CASSSRGGWHTDTQYF
TRBV12-5	TRBJ2-1	CASGLVLGPGGGEQFF
TRBV11-2	TRBJ1-5	CASSLRGGSQPQHF
TRBV29-1	TRBJ2-5	CSATSRTRLGGETQYF
TRBV10-3	TRBJ2-7	CATRGGASSDEQYF
TRBV27	TRBJ2-2	CASSSTWTSGRPGELFF
TRBV4-1	TRBJ2-5	CASSQIPDFGTGKETQYF
TRBV29-1	TRBJ1-2	CSGAQGGNYGYTF
TRBV27	TRBJ2-2	CASSRDRGDTGELFF
TRBV6-6	TRBJ1-2	CASSYPTGMGTF
TRBV2	TRBJ2-1	CASSERTSDVNEQFF
TRBV19	TRBJ2-7	CASSNSRAYEQYF
TRBV6-1	TRBJ2-2	CASSWTGEGGELFF
TRBV9	TRBJ1-1	CASSVGGGTLTEAFF
TRBV18	TRBJ2-7	CASSPPSGAYEQYF
TRBV30	.	CAWRSLVSSGSEQYF
TRBV5-4	TRBJ1-1	CASRRGGGNTEAFF
TRBV7-9	TRBJ2-1	CASSSAWGSYNEQFF
TRBV5-1	TRBJ2-7	CASSPEPGQGRHEQYF
TRBV7-9	TRBJ1-1	CASSLRPNTEAFF
TRBV7-9	TRBJ2-7	CASSDLRGHYEQYF
TRBV7-7	TRBJ2-2	CASSLVVRGTGELFF
TRBV28	TRBJ2-7	CASGPPAGAPYEQYF
TRBV6-6	TRBJ2-7	CASTPTPGQTYEQYF
TRBV6-6	TRBJ2-1	CASSSTQQFF
TRBV30	TRBJ1-1	CAWSLGRPLGTEAFF
TRBV6-5	TRBJ2-7	CGTGRGRNDEQYF
TRBV4-3	TRBJ2-1	CASSHGRPYNEQFF
TRBV19	TRBJ2-1	CASSTTNSGHEQFF
TRBV10-1	TRBJ2-1	CASSESTPSSGGRYNEQFF
TRBV15	TRBJ2-3	CATSRDSGDRTDTQYF
TRBV7-8	TRBJ2-6	CASSPFRTGRGPYDVLTF
TRBV5-4	TRBJ2-1	CASSLGLAVTYNEQFF
TRBV28	TRBJ1-5	CASLKHGGGQPQHF
TRBV7-9	TRBJ2-1	CAILTVRSSYNEQFF
TRBV28	TRBJ2-7	CASSLYYEQYF
TRBV28	TRBJ2-1	CASSPNGGDSYNEQFF
TRBV10-3	TRBJ1-1	CAIRWGLNTEAFF
TRBV2	TRBJ2-5	CASYDVRRQGGETQYF
TRBV4-3	TRBJ2-6	CASSQGLSGANVLTF
TRBV20-1	TRBJ1-2	CSAPGDRGYTF
TRBV23-1	TRBJ2-7	CASRLDSPQEQYF
TRBV7-6	TRBJ2-1	CASSFILAGDNEQFF
TRBV2	TRBJ1-2	CASSDRANYGYTF